This T cell receptor (beta chain) appears in the sequencing data of a study of T cell repertoires in cytomegalovirus infection. The CDR3 is made up of 15 amino acids. Germline V gene data show CDR1 as MNHEY and CDR2 as SVGEGT. V lost 6 bases to trimming and J lost 6 bases; unmatched junction nucleotides: 13. TCRdb reanalysed the reads using MiXCR and keeps one entry per CDR3 protein. This table holds fewer than 550,000 distinct CDR3 sequences, 26% found once. The sequenced material came from PBMCs. The chain carries TRBV6-2 or TRBV6-3 and TRBJ2-7; 8 nucleotides agree with TRBD2. This receptor was taken from a human donor in good health (CMV status not recorded). Some clones in this sample may be carry-over from other donors' samples. CDR3 bases: TGTGCCAGCAGCAACCCCGGGACTAGAGTGGGCGAGCAGTACGTC. It codes for CASSNPGTRVGEQYV.